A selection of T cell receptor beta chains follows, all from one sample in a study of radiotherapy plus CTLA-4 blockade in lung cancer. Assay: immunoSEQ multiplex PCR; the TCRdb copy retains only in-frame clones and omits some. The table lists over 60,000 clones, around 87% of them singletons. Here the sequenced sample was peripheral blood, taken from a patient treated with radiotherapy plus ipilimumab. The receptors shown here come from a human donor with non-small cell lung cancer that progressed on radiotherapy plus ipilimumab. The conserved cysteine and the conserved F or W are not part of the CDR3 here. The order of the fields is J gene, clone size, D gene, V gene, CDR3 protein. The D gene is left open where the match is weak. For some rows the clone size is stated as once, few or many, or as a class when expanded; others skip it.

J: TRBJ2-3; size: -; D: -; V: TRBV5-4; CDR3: ASTFQGGADTQY
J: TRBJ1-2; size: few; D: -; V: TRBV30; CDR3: AWSVPGRNYGYT
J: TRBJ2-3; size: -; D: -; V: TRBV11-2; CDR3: ASSPLRPTDTQY
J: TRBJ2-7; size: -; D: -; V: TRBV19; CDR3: ASRTTGGAYEQY
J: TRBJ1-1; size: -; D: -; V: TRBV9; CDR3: ASSLAIRGQAF
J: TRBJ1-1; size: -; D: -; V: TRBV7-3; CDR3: ASSLTEGTEAF
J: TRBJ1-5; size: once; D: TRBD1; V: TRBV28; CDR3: ASSLRGGGDQPQH
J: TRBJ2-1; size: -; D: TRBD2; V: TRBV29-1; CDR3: SSRGTKFPEQF
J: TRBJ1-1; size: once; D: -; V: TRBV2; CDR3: ASRDDRTNTEAF
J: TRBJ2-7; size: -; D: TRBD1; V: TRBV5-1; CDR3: ASSNGQGSYEQY
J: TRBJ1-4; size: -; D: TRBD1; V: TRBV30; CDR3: AWSYRGNEKLF
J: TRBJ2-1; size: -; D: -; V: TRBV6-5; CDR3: ASSYSGRGEQF
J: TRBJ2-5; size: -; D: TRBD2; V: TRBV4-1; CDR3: ASSQDGGRETQY
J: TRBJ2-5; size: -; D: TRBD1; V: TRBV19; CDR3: ASRTDRASKTQY
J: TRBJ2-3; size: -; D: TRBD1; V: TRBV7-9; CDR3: ASSFRDSRTDTQY
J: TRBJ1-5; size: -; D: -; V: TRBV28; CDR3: ASISGNQPQH
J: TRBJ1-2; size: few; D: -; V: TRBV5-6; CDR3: ASSLWGYGYT
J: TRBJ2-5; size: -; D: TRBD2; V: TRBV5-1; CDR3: ASSGGTNQETQY
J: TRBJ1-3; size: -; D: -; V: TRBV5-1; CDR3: ASRDSGNTIY
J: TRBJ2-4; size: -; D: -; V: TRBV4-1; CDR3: ASREGEAAKNIQY
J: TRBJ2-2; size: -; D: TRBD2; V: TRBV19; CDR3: ASSIFFRTSGTGTGELF
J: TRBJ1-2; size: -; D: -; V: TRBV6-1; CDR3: ASSEALQASYGYT
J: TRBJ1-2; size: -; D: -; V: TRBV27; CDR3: ASSYGTTYGYT
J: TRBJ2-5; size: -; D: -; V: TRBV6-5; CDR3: ASSYSGGMAETQY
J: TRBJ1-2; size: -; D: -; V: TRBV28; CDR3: ASSPLQGRGGRLYGYT
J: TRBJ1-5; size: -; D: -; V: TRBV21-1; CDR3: ASPPLDRSNQPQH
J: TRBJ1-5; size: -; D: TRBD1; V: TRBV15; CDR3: ATSRGQGVQPQH
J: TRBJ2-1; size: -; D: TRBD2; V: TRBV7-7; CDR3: ASSLTSGSTYNEQF
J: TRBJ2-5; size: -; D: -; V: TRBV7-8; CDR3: ASTGPTQETQY
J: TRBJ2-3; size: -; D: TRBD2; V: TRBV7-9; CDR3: ASSLRAGGTTDTQY
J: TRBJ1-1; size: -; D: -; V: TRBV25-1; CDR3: ASSEGGGHHTEAF
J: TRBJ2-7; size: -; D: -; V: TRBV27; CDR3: ASSLLTAGSYEQY
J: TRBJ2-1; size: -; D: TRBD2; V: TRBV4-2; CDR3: ASSQDSGLAGGDEQF
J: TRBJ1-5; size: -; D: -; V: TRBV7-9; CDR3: ASSLGGYQPQH
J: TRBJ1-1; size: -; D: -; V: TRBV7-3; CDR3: ASSLTVNTEAF
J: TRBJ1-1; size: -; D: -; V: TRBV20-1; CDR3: SATGPVGAF
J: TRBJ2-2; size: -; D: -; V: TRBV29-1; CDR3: SVSGTPVTGELF
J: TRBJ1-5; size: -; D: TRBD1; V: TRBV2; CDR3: ASKLQGNQPQH
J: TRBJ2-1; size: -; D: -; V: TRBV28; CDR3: AIPNPAVGNEQF
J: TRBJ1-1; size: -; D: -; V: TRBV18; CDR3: ASSSQGNTEAF
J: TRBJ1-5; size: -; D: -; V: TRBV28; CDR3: ASSFGGGRFSNQPQH
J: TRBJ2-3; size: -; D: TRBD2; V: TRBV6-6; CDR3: ASSEILAGAATQY
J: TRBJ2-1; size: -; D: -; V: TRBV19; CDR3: ASNKMGQVGYNEQF
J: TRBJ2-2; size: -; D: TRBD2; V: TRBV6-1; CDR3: ASSVEASGRIYAGELF
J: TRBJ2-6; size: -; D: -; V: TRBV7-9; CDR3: ASSRLDKLPANVLT
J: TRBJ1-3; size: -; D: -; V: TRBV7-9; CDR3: ASSLLLGNTIY
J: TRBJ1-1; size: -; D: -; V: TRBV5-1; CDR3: ASSFGGANTEAF
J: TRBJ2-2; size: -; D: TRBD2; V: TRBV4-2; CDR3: ASSHSGKNTGELF
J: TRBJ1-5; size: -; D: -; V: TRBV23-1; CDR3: ASRGREGLCQPQH
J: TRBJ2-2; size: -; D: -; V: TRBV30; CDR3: AWSVGMAGELF
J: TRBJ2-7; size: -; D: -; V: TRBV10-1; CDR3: ASSESGLGEQY
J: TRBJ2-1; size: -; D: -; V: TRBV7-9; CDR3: ASLPGLTYNEQF
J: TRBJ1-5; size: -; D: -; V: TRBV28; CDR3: ASKLGRASNQPQH
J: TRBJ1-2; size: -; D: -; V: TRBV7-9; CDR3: ASSLALAGVQNGYT
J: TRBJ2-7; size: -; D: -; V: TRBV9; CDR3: ASSAYAGISYEQY